A single T cell receptor beta chain is shown here with its context. Its binding antigen is unknown. Per-base quality was not reported, and no clone a single base away is much larger than it. Participants in the prospective study were enrolled through a virtual design, were aged roughly 18 to 95 years, and lived in about 25 United States geographic areas. To assign participants to cohorts, the prospective study relied on clinical history that participants themselves reported in a screening survey and a study questionnaire. Recovered participants in ImmuneRACE Cohort 3 were defined by two consecutive negative NP/OP PCR tests, clearance by a healthcare professional, or resolution of symptoms. In the prospective study, mobile phlebotomists collected whole blood, serum and a nasopharyngeal or oropharyngeal swab from each participant. Over an approximately 2-month period, participants in the prospective study had the option of providing additional blood draws and questionnaires. Prospective study blood samples were shipped either frozen or at room temperature before DNA extraction.

TCRbeta CDR3 regions were amplified from genomic DNA using the immunoSEQ Assay, a bias-controlled multiplex PCR. As for the authors' bioinformatics: The number of nucleated cells in each sample was estimated from the amplification of reference gene primers within the assay. Sequence reads were collapsed and filtered to measure the absolute abundance of every unique TCRbeta CDR3 rearrangement. Productive Simpson clonality was computed per sample as the square root of Simpson's diversity index over productive rearrangements. TCRdb obtained this table from immuneACCESS and retained in-frame rearrangements with V and J assigned. These tables miss some clones; where compared with another copy, unresolved V genes account for less than half of the shortfall, and the remainder is unexplained. Clone size and the V and J calls come from that table; the DNA yielded D and trimming. The sample contains roughly 220,000 clones, about 85% of them found a single time. Of the sample, roughly 2.6% falls within the top ten clones.

Its CDR3 holds 12 amino acids, cysteine through phenylalanine. The only DNA kept is the CDR3, 36 bases in frame from the first base. The junction shows trimming of 6 bases on V and 6 bases on J, plus 12 bases between the germline ends. The germline V gene gives CDR1 as MNHEY and CDR2 as SVGEGT. The sample comes from a study of blood T cell repertoires in COVID-19 (TCRdb year 2020). In terms of the full investigation: The collaborator samples originated in the United States, Italy and Spain and spanned the acute and convalescent phases of COVID-19. The prospective study material was composed of cDNA or gDNA derived from T cells, B-cell-depleted T cells, or PBMCs. Deeply sampled blood TCRbeta repertoires from subjects exposed to, actively infected with, or recovered from COVID-19 were included in the dataset. The repertoires were made available in a free public database intended to serve as a resource for research on the immune response to SARS-CoV-2. The samples were drawn from two sources: the first 160 participants of the ongoing ImmuneRACE study, and fewer than 1,500 subjects contributed by 6 global collaborators. Sample metadata almost always included a de-identified subject ID, COVID-19 status, age in years and sex. Where HLA class I and class II types were available, the types were taken from metadata supplied by the sample provider, not from assay-based typing. What the research found in general, with its limitations: The amount of clinical and demographic metadata varied by source and participant and was provided uncurated.

Recombination linked TRBV6-2 or TRBV6-3 to TRBJ2-7; a tentative D match to TRBD1 spans 5 bases. The sequence came from a woman in her twenties or thirties who had recovered from COVID-19. Material: PBMCs or T cells enriched from blood (not recorded which). In nucleotides, the sequence is TGTGCCAGCAGCCCTTGGGGCGCCGAGCAGTACTTC. The translation is CASSPWGAEQYF.